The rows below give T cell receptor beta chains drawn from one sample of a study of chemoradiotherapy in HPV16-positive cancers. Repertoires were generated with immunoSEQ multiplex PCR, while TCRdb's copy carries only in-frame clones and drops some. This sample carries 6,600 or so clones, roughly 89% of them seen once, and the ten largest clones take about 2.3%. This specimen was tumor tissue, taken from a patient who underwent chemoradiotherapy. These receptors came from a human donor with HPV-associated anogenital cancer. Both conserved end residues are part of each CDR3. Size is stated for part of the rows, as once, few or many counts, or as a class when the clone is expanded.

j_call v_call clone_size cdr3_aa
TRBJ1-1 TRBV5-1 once CASSPGNFRNTEAFF
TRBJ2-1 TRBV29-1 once CSVGLAGAQFF
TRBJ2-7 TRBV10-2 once CASSLATDSYEQYF
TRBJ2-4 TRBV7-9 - CASSLVAVDIQYF
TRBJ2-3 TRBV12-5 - CASAPLAGATDTQYF
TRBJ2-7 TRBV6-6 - CASSYAKDRDEQYF
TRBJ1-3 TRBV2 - CASSRDLISGNTIYF
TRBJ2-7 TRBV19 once CASSMGQGATYEQYF
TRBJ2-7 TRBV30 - CAWSPGGTSPYEQYF
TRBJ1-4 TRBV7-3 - CASSLDVATNEKLFF
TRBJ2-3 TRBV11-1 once CASSLVASTQYF
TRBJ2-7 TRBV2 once CASSSGLAGVYEQYF
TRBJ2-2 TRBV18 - CASSPPVQSTGELFF
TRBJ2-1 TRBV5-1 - CASSPGSAYNEQFF
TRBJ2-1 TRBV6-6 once CASSYSLEQFF
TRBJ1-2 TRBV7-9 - CASSFAFRGYTF
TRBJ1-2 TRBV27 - CATTPDGYTF
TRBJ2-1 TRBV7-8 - CASSKGPGDYNEQFF
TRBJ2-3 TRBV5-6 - CASSPTGSDTQYF
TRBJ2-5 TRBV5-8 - CASSWESVSWETQYF
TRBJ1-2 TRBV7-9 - CASSFTDTRANYGYTF
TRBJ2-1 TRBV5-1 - CASSPYGGGGASYNEQFF
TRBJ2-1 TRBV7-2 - CASSLGLGVASNEQFF
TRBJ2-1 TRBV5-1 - CASRGQVYNEQFF
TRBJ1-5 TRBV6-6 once CASSYSRGPQHF
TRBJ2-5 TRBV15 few CATSRSTRAPAQETQYF
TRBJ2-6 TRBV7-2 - CASSLAATSTGANVLTF
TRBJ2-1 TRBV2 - CASSGGSNEQFF
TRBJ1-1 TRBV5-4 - CASSDRGGLDTEAFF
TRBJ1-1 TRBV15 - CATSRDPNTEAFF
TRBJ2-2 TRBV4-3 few CASSQVALADTGELFF
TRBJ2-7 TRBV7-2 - CASSLGPVDEQYF
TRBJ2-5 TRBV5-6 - CASSLPQGRETQYF
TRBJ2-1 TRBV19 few CASSPPGGGRVIDEQFF
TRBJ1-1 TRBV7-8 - CASSLQGWNTEAFF
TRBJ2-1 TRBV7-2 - CASSFSLGDYNEQFF
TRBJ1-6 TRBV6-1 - CASSASSGTADNSPLHF
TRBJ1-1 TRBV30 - CAFTRGGPEAFF
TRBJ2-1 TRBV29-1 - CSFQGDIVNEQFF
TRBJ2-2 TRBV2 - CASSDGKVLPGELFF
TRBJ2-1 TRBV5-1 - CASSLVSGRHNEQFF